This TCR beta chain is drawn from a study of prognosis after radiotherapy for stage I lung cancer. J gave up 4 bases and V 8 bases, and 17 bases lay outside the gene matches. The CDR3 is 17 amino acids. CDR1 is SEHNR and CDR2 is FQNEAQ in the germline V gene (reference sequence). Multiplex PCR, run in two rounds, amplified TCR beta CDR3 from genomic DNA. Individual primers that were specific to each TRBV and TRBJ gene served in first-round PCR. During the second PCR round, universal primers were used. TCRdb independently ran MiXCR on the multiplex PCR reads; one entry per CDR3 protein. Among over 30,000 distinct CDR3 sequences listed, around 22% were seen once. There are many counts of this clonotype.

This receptor was taken from a donor over 45 with non-small cell lung cancer. The source material was PBMCs, sampled before or after stereotactic body radiation therapy (not recorded which). The chain carries TRBV7-9 and TRBJ1-2, with 9 bases lining up with TRBD1. CDR3 bases: TGTGCCAGCGCATCTATTTTCAACCGGGACAGGGCCTATGGCTACACCTTC. Translated, it gives CASASIFNRDRAYGYTF.